This T cell receptor (beta chain) is from a study of technical replicates of blood from a few donors. From germline, CDR1 is MNHNS and CDR2 SASEGT. The trim removed 2 bases at V and 1 base at J, leaving 1 base unmatched. The CDR3 extends over 15 amino acids. This clone showed up just once. Only in-frame clones appear in the TCRdb table, and some are missing; sequencing was by immunoSEQ multiplex PCR. This repertoire shows under 80,000 clones, approximately 94% found once; its top ten account for approximately 0.25%. This chain uses TRBV6-1 with TRBJ2-1; 8 positions agree with TRBD1. Sequencing used T cells isolated from PBMCs. The TCR originated in a human donor in good health. This chain's CDR3 is CASSEQGASYNEQFF. The CDR3 DNA sequence: TGTGCCAGCAGTGAACAGGGGGCATCCTACAATGAGCAGTTCTTC.